Following are 16 T cell receptor beta chains from one sample sequenced in a study of blood T cell repertoires in COVID-19. The protocol was immunoSEQ multiplex PCR, while the TCRdb copy is restricted to in-frame clones and leaves out a portion. The data show a few hundred thousand clones, with roughly 87% seen just once and approximately 3.3% held by the top ten. The sequenced material came from peripheral blood. Source of these receptors: a man aged 18 to 35 with active or convalescent COVID-19.

The chain couples TRBV11-2 to TRBJ1-2, with D uncertain. Germline V gene data show CDR1 as SGHAT and CDR2 as FQNNGV. V was trimmed by 5 bases and J by 8 bases, leaving 24 bases between them. The CDR3 consists of 16 residues. CDR3 amino acids: CASSPAGGSLFSGYTF. CDR3 in DNA: TGTGCCAGCAGCCCCGCCGGCGGCAGCCTTTTTAGCGGCTACACCTTC. Together with reference TRBV11-2 and TRBJ1-2, the CDR3 gives the full variable domain: EAGVAQSPRYKIIEKRQSVAFWCNPISGHATLYWYQQILGQGPKLLIQFQNNGVVDDSQLPKDRFSAERLKGVDSTLKIQPAKLEDSAVYLCASSPAGGSLFSGYTFGSGTRLTVV.

This clone was counted only a few times. CDR3 sequence reads: CASSSHGAGTGGRNGYTF. In DNA form, the CDR3 reads TGTGCCAGTAGTTCCCACGGTGCCGGGACAGGGGGACGGAATGGCTACACCTTC. The V call is TRBV19, the J call TRBJ1-2; 11 bases are shared with TRBD1. CDR1 is LNHDA, CDR2 SQIVND, per germline (reference sequence). This CDR3 comprises 18 residues. V was clipped by 5 bases and J by 6 bases; unmatched bases: 17.

The chain employs TRBV19 and TRBJ1-2, with 8 bases identical to TRBD1. Trimming cost V 6 bases and J 7 bases; bases outside gene matches: 10. The CDR3 contains 14 residues. Germline V lookup: CDR1 LNHDA, CDR2 SQIVND (reference sequence). The CDR3 DNA sequence: TGTGCCAGTAGGTACAGGGGGGGCCGCGTTGGCTACACCTTC. It specifies CASRYRGGRVGYTF.

The J gene is TRBJ1-4, the V gene TRBV19; 10 nucleotides line up with TRBD1. The CDR3 has 16 amino acids. J was trimmed by 7 bases and V by 3 bases; bases with no gene match: 8. Germline V gives CDR1 LNHDA, CDR2 SQIVND (reference sequence). DNA for the CDR3: TGTGCCAGTAGTATCTTGACCGGGACAGGGGTTGAAAAACTGTTTTTT. Its translation: CASSILTGTGVEKLFF. Full variable domain (outside the CDR3, taken from reference TRBV19 and TRBJ1-4): DGGITQSPKYLFRKEGQNVTLSCEQNLNHDAMYWYRQDPGQGLRLIYYSQIVNDFQKGDIAEGYSVSREKKESFPLTVTSAQKNPTAFYLCASSILTGTGVEKLFFGSGTQLSVL.

V and J are TRBV6-4 and TRBJ2-7; 9 bases match TRBD2. CDR1 is MRHNA, CDR2 SNTAGT, per germline. J was trimmed by 5 bases and V by 0 bases; bases with no gene match: 8. The CDR3 covers 16 residues. The CDR3 DNA follows: TGTGCCAGCAGTGACTCGATGGCGGGGGGGCTGAACGAGCAGTACTTC. Protein sequence: CASSDSMAGGLNEQYF.

This sequence joins TRBV10-2 and TRBJ2-3; the D gene is possibly TRBD2 (6 bases). Trimming took off 8 bases at V and 4 bases at J, with 13 bases between the two ends. Germline CDR1 WSHSY, CDR2 SAAADI. The CDR3 is 13 amino acids. The CDR3 loop is CASGPGDPDTQYF. DNA of the CDR3: TGCGCCAGCGGCCCGGGGGACCCAGATACGCAGTATTTT.

V and J are TRBV2 and TRBJ1-6; D remains ambiguous. Trimming left V 6 bases short and J 8 bases short, with 17 bases between. This CDR3 spans 15 amino acids. Germline CDR1 SNHLY, CDR2 FYNNEI. The CDR3 nucleotides are TGTGCCAGCAGCCGGGTCCCTCTCGCGGATTCACCCCTCCACTTT. It encodes CASSRVPLADSPLHF.

In DNA form, the CDR3 reads TGTGCCAGCAGGCGGACTGGACAGGTTAATTCACCCCTCCACTTT. It yields the protein CASRRTGQVNSPLHF. The chain has TRBV7-8 and TRBJ1-6; 7 positions agree with TRBD1. V lost 6 bases, J lost 6 bases, and 8 bases stayed unmatched. The CDR3 sequence is 15 residues long. CDR1 SGHVS and CDR2 FQNEAQ come from the germline V gene.

The V and J genes are TRBV2 and TRBJ2-7; no reliable D call. CDR3 size: 11 residues. Germline V gene data show CDR1 as SNHLY and CDR2 as FYNNEI. Trimming shortened V by 4 bases and J by 3 bases, and 4 bases separated the two germline ends. The CDR3 is CASSGYYEQYF. As DNA, the CDR3 is TGTGCCAGCAGTGGTTACTACGAGCAGTACTTC.

This rearrangement joins TRBV7-2 to TRBJ2-1; 10 nucleotides agree with TRBD2. The CDR3 consists of 17 residues. V dropped 5 bases and J dropped 4; count of bases not matched to a gene: 11. Germline loops: CDR1 SGHTA, CDR2 FQGNSA. This CDR3 is CASSITGTSESYNEQFF. CDR3 sequence (DNA): TGTGCCAGCAGCATCACCGGGACTAGCGAGAGTTACAATGAGCAGTTCTTC.

V gene TRBV5-1 combines with J gene TRBJ2-1, with TRBD2 matching 7 bases. Looked up from germline, CDR1 is SGHRS and CDR2 is YFSETQ. The CDR3 has 15 residues. Trimming removed 0 bases from V and 6 bases from J; junction bases left unmatched: 6. This CDR3 is CASSLVGSGGNEQFF. The CDR3 DNA follows: TGCGCCAGCAGCTTGGTTGGGTCGGGGGGCAATGAGCAGTTCTTC.

The chain employs TRBV5-1 and TRBJ1-1; 7 nucleotides agree with TRBD1. The CDR3 totals 15 residues. The germline gives CDR1 SGHRS, CDR2 YFSETQ. After removal of 3 bases from V and 6 bases from J, the junction contained 11 bases not matched to a gene. In DNA, the CDR3 is TGCGCCAGCAGCTCTCGACAGGGAGTGATACCTGAAGCTTTCTTT. This translates into CASSSRQGVIPEAFF.

J is TRBJ1-3 and V is TRBV7-8, with 8 bases that match TRBD1. V was clipped by 5 bases and J by 1 base; unmatched bases: 4. The germline V gene encodes CDR1 SGHVS and CDR2 FQNEAQ. This CDR3 has 15 residues. The DNA of the CDR3 is TGTGCCAGCAGCCCTCAGGGGGCATCTGGAAACACCATATATTTT. This sequence encodes CASSPQGASGNTIYF.

The chain uses TRBV7-3 and TRBJ2-2; 7 bases align to TRBD1. Germline CDR1 is SGHTA and CDR2 is FQGTGA. The CDR3 runs to 17 residues. With 6 bases clipped from V and 1 base from J, the junction kept 11 bases outside the gene matches. CDR3: CASSPDRDRLNTGELFF. The DNA of the CDR3 is TGTGCCAGCAGTCCTGACCGGGACAGATTGAACACCGGGGAGCTGTTTTTT.

The V call is TRBV5-1, the J call TRBJ2-7; a weak D match, TRBD2 (5 bases). The CDR3 length is 16 residues. V dropped 4 bases and J dropped 7 bases, with 24 bases sitting between them. CDR1 and CDR2 (germline): SGHRS, YFSETQ. The CDR3 DNA follows: TGCGCCAGCAGCCTAGGATCCGGGGTTTGGGCTGGAGAGCAGTACTTC. Translation gives CASSLGSGVWAGEQYF.

The chain carries TRBV11-2 and TRBJ2-3; perhaps TRBD2 as D (6 bases). The CDR3 length is 16 residues. The V gene lost 0 bases and the J gene lost 4 bases, with 14 bases spanning the gap. The germline V gene has CDR1 SGHAT and CDR2 FQNNGV. In DNA form, the CDR3 reads TGTGCCAGCAGCTTAGACGGCGGGAAGGGCGCAGATACGCAGTATTTT. Its translation is CASSLDGGKGADTQYF.